This T cell receptor beta chain emerged from a study of blood T cell repertoires in COVID-19. Germline values: CDR1 SEHNR, CDR2 FQNEAQ (reference sequence). The trim removed 2 bases at V and 3 bases at J, leaving 6 bases unmatched. The CDR3 loop spans 16 amino acids. The method was immunoSEQ multiplex PCR; TCRdb's version includes in-frame clones alone and lacks a portion of them. Among approximately 60,000 clones, about nine tenths were seen once, and the ten largest hold roughly 3.2%. The sequence came from a man over 45 with active COVID-19. Sequenced material: peripheral blood. V is TRBV7-9 and J is TRBJ2-5, with 10 bases matching TRBD1. Here the CDR3 DNA reads TGTGCCAGCAGCTTAACCGGGACAGGGGAAAAAGAGACCCAGTACTTC. This sequence encodes CASSLTGTGEKETQYF.